Presented here are 22 T cell receptor beta chains from one specimen sequenced in a study of blood T cell repertoires in COVID-19. Sequencing was performed with immunoSEQ multiplex PCR; in TCRdb, only in-frame clones are kept and a portion is missing. This sample has approximately 80,000 clones, with around 69% found just once. The sequenced sample was peripheral blood. The receptors come from a man aged 70 or older with active or convalescent COVID-19.

The V call is TRBV11-2, the J call TRBJ2-7; D not resolved. Germline values: CDR1 SGHAT, CDR2 FQNNGV. V gave up 4 bases and J gave up 7 bases, with 8 bases separating them. The CDR3 is 11 amino acids. CDR3 residues: CASSSVVEQYF. The CDR3 DNA reads TGTGCCAGCAGCTCAGTCGTTGAGCAGTACTTC.

The chain links TRBV7-6 to TRBJ1-3; 8 bases agree with TRBD1. The CDR3 is made up of 18 amino acids. Germline V gene lookup returns CDR1 SGHVS and CDR2 FNYEAQ. Trimming at V came to 8 bases and at J to 1 base, leaving 16 bases not matched to a gene. CDR3 sequence: CASRAGQGYSLSGNTIYF. CDR3 sequence (DNA): TGTGCCAGCCGAGCAGGACAGGGTTATTCGTTATCTGGAAACACCATATATTTT.

This clone was observed once. This sequence joins TRBV7-9 and TRBJ2-1, with TRBD2 matching 9 bases. This CDR3 region has 15 residues. Germline CDR1 reads SEHNR; CDR2 reads FQNEAQ (reference sequence). Germline trimming cut 5 bases from V and 2 bases from J; bases unmatched to any gene: 4. Here the CDR3 reads CASSPRGGPYNEQFF. As DNA, the CDR3 is TGTGCCAGCAGCCCGCGGGGGGGGCCCTACAATGAGCAGTTCTTC.

This clone showed up just once. This chain connects TRBV6-1 to TRBJ2-2; 10 positions agree with TRBD2. CDR3 length equals 16 residues. Germline values: CDR1 MNHNS, CDR2 SASEGT. V lost 4 bases to trimming and J lost 2 bases; unmatched junction nucleotides: 4. The chain's CDR3 is CASSASSGGNTGELFF. In nucleotides, the CDR3 is TGTGCCAGCAGTGCCTCTAGCGGGGGAAACACCGGGGAGCTGTTTTTT.

This clone came up once. The genes are TRBV28 and TRBJ2-5; 10 bases align to TRBD2. This CDR3 spans 15 amino acids. The V gene end was trimmed by 8 bases and the J gene end by 3 bases; junction bases not matched to a gene: 9. Germline V gene data show CDR1 as MDHEN and CDR2 as SYDVKM. The CDR3 here is CASSTSGGAEETQYF. The CDR3 nucleotides are TGTGCCAGCTCTACGAGCGGGGGGGCTGAAGAGACCCAGTACTTC.

The gene calls are TRBV10-3 and TRBJ1-6, with D unclear. V dropped 11 bases and J dropped 0 bases, with 8 bases sitting between them. The CDR3 covers 13 residues. Germline values: CDR1 ENHRY, CDR2 SYGVKD. CDR3 coding DNA: TGTGCCGCCGTGAGCTCCTATAATTCACCCCTCCACTTT. Translation: CAAVSSYNSPLHF.

The rearrangement links TRBV11-2 to TRBJ1-4; 7 positions match TRBD1. Germline lookup yields CDR1 SGHAT and CDR2 FQNNGV. V trimming: 7 bases; J trimming: 8 bases; junction bases outside the gene matches: 10. This CDR3 has 14 residues. CDR3 region: CASTRNRQGEKLFF. CDR3 sequence (DNA): TGTGCCAGCACCAGAAACCGACAGGGCGAAAAACTGTTTTTT.

The rearrangement links TRBV6-5 to TRBJ2-3; maybe TRBD2 (6 bases). V was pared by 4 bases and J by 2 bases, with 10 bases between. CDR3 length: 14 amino acids. Germline lookup yields CDR1 MNHEY and CDR2 SVGAGI. The CDR3 loop is CASSWGDSTDTQYF. In nucleotides, the CDR3 is TGTGCCAGCAGTTGGGGGGATTCCACAGATACGCAGTATTTT.

The chain couples TRBV23-1 to TRBJ1-4; TRBD1 aligns across 8 bases. TRBV23-1 is an ORF for which the function is uncertain. This CDR3 has 15 residues. The V gene end was trimmed by 1 base and the J gene end by 7 bases; junction bases not matched to a gene: 5. The CDR3 DNA reads as TGCGCCAGCAGTCAATGCAGGGGGCCCACTGAAAAACTGTTTTTT. Translated, it gives CASSQCRGPTEKLFF.

The chain has TRBV29-1 and TRBJ1-2; a weak D match, TRBD1 (6 bases). Per the germline V gene, CDR1 is SQVTM and CDR2 is ANQGSEA. CDR3 length: 13 amino acids. The V end was cut by 7 bases, the J end by 2 bases, with 14 bases between. CDR3 region: CSAGTQGNYGYTF. The DNA of the CDR3 is TGCAGCGCCGGAACACAGGGAAACTATGGCTACACCTTC.

V and J are TRBV7-9 and TRBJ1-2, with 8 bases identical to TRBD1. Germline CDR1 reads SEHNR; CDR2 reads FQNEAQ (reference sequence). The ends lost 3 bases at V and 3 bases at J; junction bases unmatched: 6. The CDR3 has 15 amino acids. CDR3 DNA sequence: TGTGCCAGCAGCTTGGACCAGGGGGCCTACTATGGCTACACCTTC. Protein: CASSLDQGAYYGYTF.

The V and J genes are TRBV5-1 and TRBJ1-2, with D perhaps matching TRBD1 (6 bases). This CDR3 contains 15 residues. V lost 3 bases and J lost 3, with 15 bases in between. From germline, CDR1 is SGHRS and CDR2 YFSETQ. The CDR3 DNA is TGCGCCAGCAGCTGGGGTACAGGGAGAGACTATGGCTACACCTTC. Its protein product is CASSWGTGRDYGYTF.

This sequence joins TRBV18 and TRBJ1-2, with 8 bases fitting TRBD1. Germline CDR1 and CDR2: KGHSH and LQKENI. With 5 bases clipped from V and 2 bases from J, the junction kept 7 bases outside the gene matches. There are 15 residues in the CDR3. CDR3 DNA: TGTGCCAGCTCAACCGTCCGGGACAGGAACTATGGCTACACCTTC. This translates into CASSTVRDRNYGYTF.

This clone appeared a few times. The chain joins TRBV11-3 to TRBJ2-7; D not certain. The CDR3 is 14 amino acids. V lost 6 bases, J lost 4 bases, and 16 bases lay in between. The germline gives CDR1 SGHNT, CDR2 YENEEA. DNA of the CDR3: TGTGCCAGCAGTTATTTACAGAGCCCTTACGAGCAGTACTTC. Protein sequence: CASSYLQSPYEQYF.

J is TRBJ1-4 and V is TRBV3-1 (or the pseudogene TRBV3-2); the D is unclear. Germline V gene data show CDR1 as LGHDT and CDR2 as YNNKEL (reference sequence). V dropped 1 base and J dropped 8 bases, with 14 bases sitting between them. The CDR3 loop spans 15 amino acids. The CDR3 DNA reads as TGTGCCAGCAGCCAAGCTGAAGATGAACGGGAAAAACTGTTTTTT. Its translation: CASSQAEDEREKLFF.

This rearrangement joins TRBV9 to TRBJ1-4; D remains ambiguous. With 0 bases removed from V and 3 bases from J, the gap between germline ends came to 6 bases. CDR1 SGDLS and CDR2 YYNGEE come from the germline V gene. The CDR3 contains 14 residues. The CDR3 sequence: CASSVGGANEKLFF. The CDR3 DNA follows: TGTGCCAGCAGCGTAGGCGGGGCTAATGAAAAACTGTTTTTT.

This clone was seen once. A single base separates this from a much larger clone, so it may be a read error. The CDR3 spells CARSRIREKLFF. Written as DNA, the CDR3 is TGTGCCCGGAGCAGGATACGTGAAAAACTGTTTTTT. The chain joins TRBV30 to TRBJ1-4; D is unresolved. CDR3 length equals 12 residues. Germline V gene sequence: CDR1 GTSNPN, CDR2 SVGIG (reference sequence).

This chain links TRBV5-4 with TRBJ2-1, with 8 positions matching TRBD2. The germline gives CDR1 SGHNT, CDR2 YYREEE (reference sequence). The CDR3 is made up of 15 amino acids. V trimming: 0 bases; J trimming: 3 bases; junction bases outside the gene matches: 2. For the CDR3, the DNA is TGTGCCAGCAGCTTGGAAAGCGGGGGCTACAATGAGCAGTTCTTC. It specifies CASSLESGGYNEQFF. The variable domain in full, completed from reference TRBV5-4 and TRBJ2-1, reads ETGVTQSPTHLIKTRGQQVTLRCSSQSGHNTVSWYQQALGQGPQFIFQYYREEENGRGNFPPRFSGLQFPNYSSELNVNALELDDSALYLCASSLESGGYNEQFFGPGTRLTVL.

This clone has a handful of counts. The rearrangement joins TRBV10-3 to TRBJ1-1; 7 bases match TRBD1. The CDR3 runs to 14 residues. J was trimmed by 3 bases and V by 7 bases; bases with no gene match: 8. CDR1 is ENHRY and CDR2 is SYGVKD in the germline V gene. DNA of the CDR3: TGTGCCATCACACGCCGACAGGGCGACACTGAAGCTTTCTTT. The encoded protein is CAITRRQGDTEAFF.

This clone was observed a few times. The rearrangement uses TRBV6-5 and TRBJ2-7; a weak D match, TRBD1 (5 bases). V lost 2 bases to trimming and J lost 6 bases, with 20 bases between them. This CDR3 contains 16 residues. Per the germline V gene, CDR1 is MNHEY and CDR2 is SVGAGI. CDR3 nucleotides: TGTGCCAGCAGTTACGTTGTGCAGACGCGAAGGGGCGAGCAGTACTTC. Its translation is CASSYVVQTRRGEQYF.

The rearrangement links TRBV5-6 to TRBJ2-7; 8 bases agree with TRBD1. In germline, CDR1 is SGHDT, CDR2 YYEEEE. The V and J ends lost 6 bases and 3 bases, in that order; junction bases with no gene match: 8. There are 14 residues in the CDR3. The CDR3 spells CASTVDRGLYEQYF. In DNA, the CDR3 is TGTGCCAGCACCGTTGACAGGGGACTCTACGAGCAGTACTTC.

This clone appeared many times. The chain couples TRBV2 to TRBJ1-2; a possible D gene is TRBD1 (5 bases). V was cut by 6 bases and J by 5 bases, with 19 bases left in between. The germline CDR1 and CDR2 sequences are SNHLY and FYNNEI. CDR3 length: 15 residues. In DNA form, the CDR3 reads TGTGCCAGCAGGCGGGGCGCAGGGCCCTCATATGGCTACACCTTC. Translated: CASRRGAGPSYGYTF.